These 19 T cell receptor beta chains came from one sample sequenced in a study of blood T cell repertoires in COVID-19. Produced via immunoSEQ multiplex PCR; TCRdb's table is partial and in-frame only. The profile covers 300,000 to 400,000 clones, with around nine tenths appearing a single time and around 7.9% taken by the ten largest. Sequencing was performed on peripheral blood. The receptors were sampled from a woman in her seventies with COVID-19, enrolled during active disease.

The J gene is TRBJ2-7, the V gene TRBV29-1, with 11 bases identical to TRBD1. With V trimmed by 4 bases and J by 0 bases, 2 bases remained unmatched. CDR3 size: 14 residues. Germline V gene lookup returns CDR1 SQVTM and CDR2 ANQGSEA. CDR3 sequence (DNA): TGCAGCGTTGGGGGACAGGGGGTCTCCTACGAGCAGTACTTC. Translated, it gives CSVGGQGVSYEQYF.

The count of this clone is one. The rearrangement links TRBV3-1 (or the pseudogene TRBV3-2) to TRBJ2-1; D uncertain. The CDR3 runs to 15 residues. Trimming stripped 5 bases from V and 7 bases from J, with 18 bases between. Germline V gene sequence: CDR1 LGHDT, CDR2 YNNKEL (reference sequence). The CDR3, as DNA: TGTGCCAGCAGCAGTCCCTTCGTTATTACAAATGAGCAGTTCTTC. Translated, it gives CASSSPFVITNEQFF.

The rearrangement joins TRBV21-1 to TRBJ2-3; the table names TRBD1, a call not compared with the DNA. TRBV21-1 is shown as a pseudogene. This CDR3 is 19 amino acids long. The CDR3 region is CASSHQGLIYPENTDTQYF. In nucleotides, the CDR3 is TGTGCCAGCAGTCATCAGGGCCTCATCTACCCAGAGAACACAGATACGCAGTATTTT.

The chain combines TRBV18 with TRBJ1-5, with TRBD1 identical over 7 bases. CDR1 and CDR2 from the germline V gene are KGHSH and LQKENI. The CDR3 loop spans 16 amino acids. V lost 3 bases, J lost 1 base, and 6 bases stayed unmatched. The DNA of the CDR3 is TGTGCCAGCTCACCTCGAGGGGGACAGAGCAATCAGCCCCAGCATTTT. This sequence encodes CASSPRGGQSNQPQHF.

The chain has TRBV19 and TRBJ1-3, with D maybe TRBD1 (6 bases). Germline values: CDR1 LNHDA, CDR2 SQIVND (reference sequence). The CDR3 totals 15 residues. Trimming took 5 bases from V and 0 from J, leaving 11 bases between them. The CDR3, as DNA: TGTGCCAGTAGTGACAGGAGCTCCTCTGGAAACACCATATATTTT. Its translation: CASSDRSSSGNTIYF.

The rearrangement joins TRBV4-2 to TRBJ1-1, with D possibly being TRBD1 (6 bases). The CDR3 is 18 amino acids. Germline values: CDR1 LGHNA, CDR2 YNFKEQ. Trimming removed 4 bases at V and 4 bases at J, with 25 bases between. CDR3 in amino acids: CASSPSGQRVGSGTEAFF. In nucleotides, the CDR3 is TGTGCCAGCAGCCCCTCGGGACAAAGGGTTGGCTCGGGCACTGAAGCTTTCTTT.

V is TRBV9 and J is TRBJ2-5, with a tentative D call TRBD1 (5 bases). Germline CDR1 and CDR2: SGDLS and YYNGEE. The CDR3 contains 16 residues. Trimming pared 0 bases from V and 3 bases from J, leaving 15 bases between. CDR3 residues: CASSVDVSLGEETQYF. As DNA, the CDR3 is TGTGCCAGCAGCGTAGACGTCTCCCTAGGGGAAGAGACCCAGTACTTC.

This clone was seen once. This CDR3 is CASSRETGGYTEAFF. Written as DNA, the CDR3 is TGTGCCAGTAGTAGGGAGACAGGGGGTTACACTGAAGCTTTCTTT. The rearrangement uses TRBV19 and TRBJ1-1; 9 positions match TRBD1. This CDR3 region has 15 residues. V gave up 4 bases and J gave up 3 bases; unmatched junction bases: 6. The germline CDR1 and CDR2 sequences are LNHDA and SQIVND (reference sequence).

The gene calls are TRBV11-3 and TRBJ2-3, with 7 bases that match TRBD2. Germline trimming cut 3 bases from V and 2 bases from J; bases unmatched to any gene: 5. The CDR3 is 15 amino acids. Germline CDR1 reads SGHNT; CDR2 reads YENEEA. The CDR3 region is CASSFRGTNTDTQYF. In DNA, the CDR3 is TGTGCCAGCAGCTTTAGAGGGACTAACACAGATACGCAGTATTTT.

This clone has just a few counts. The CDR3 bases are TGTGCCAGCAGCGCAGTAGCCCACGAGCAGTACTTC. This encodes CASSAVAHEQYF. The chain uses TRBV3-1 (or the pseudogene TRBV3-2) and TRBJ2-7; D unclear. The CDR3 runs to 12 residues. The V end lost 5 bases, the J end lost 5 bases, and 10 bases lay between the germline ends. CDR1 LGHDT and CDR2 YNNKEL come from the germline V gene (reference sequence).

The V call is TRBV7-2, the J call TRBJ2-7; D remains ambiguous. Germline CDR1 SGHTA, CDR2 FQGNSA. Trimming removed 4 bases from V and 1 base from J, with 11 bases in between. This CDR3 contains 14 residues. The CDR3 reads CASSSPPSSYEQYF. CDR3 DNA: TGTGCCAGCAGCTCCCCCCCCTCTTCCTACGAGCAGTACTTC. Variable domain in full (rest from reference TRBV7-2 and TRBJ2-7): GAGVSQSPSNKVTEKGKDVELRCDPISGHTALYWYRQSLGQGLEFLIYFQGNSAPDKSGLPSDRFSAERTGGSVSTLTIQRTQQEDSAVYLCASSSPPSSYEQYFGPGTRLTVT.

In regard to this clone: Distinct nucleotide sequences in the sample also encode this CDR3. The chain carries TRBV5-6 and TRBJ2-7, with TRBD2 as a possible D gene (6 bases). Trimming left V 0 bases short and J 0 bases short, with 7 bases between. The germline V gene encodes CDR1 SGHDT and CDR2 YYEEEE. CDR3 length: 14 residues. In DNA form, the CDR3 reads TGTGCCAGCAGCTTGGGGGACTCCTCCTACGAGCAGTACTTC. Its protein product is CASSLGDSSYEQYF.

This clone is deemed large. Germline and junction disagree at one end, which may indicate a read error. The same CDR3 arises from other DNA sequences in this sample as well. The CDR3, as DNA: TGTGCTAGTGGAACAGGGGGCCAAAAGACCCAGTACTTC. Translation: CASGTGGQKTQYF. The chain recombines TRBV12-5 with TRBJ2-5; 9 bases map to TRBD1. The CDR3 is 13 amino acids. The V gene's germline CDR1 is LGHNT and CDR2 FRNRAP.

The chain has TRBV15 and TRBJ2-7; 7 bases agree with TRBD1. Trimming at V came to 5 bases and at J to 4 bases, leaving 5 bases not matched to a gene. The CDR3 extends over 13 amino acids. CDR1 is LNHNV and CDR2 is YYDKDF in the germline V gene (reference sequence). The CDR3 here is CATSLGTAYEQYF. CDR3 nucleotides: TGTGCCACCAGCCTTGGGACAGCATACGAGCAGTACTTC.

The chain links TRBV23-1 to TRBJ2-7, with TRBD1 identical over 10 bases. TRBV23-1 is designated an ORF whose function remains uncertain. The CDR3 length is 16 residues. Trimming at V came to 8 bases and at J to 7 bases, leaving 17 bases not matched to a gene. CDR3 protein: CASPSDKGTGEEEQYF. DNA of the CDR3: TGCGCCAGCCCGTCGGATAAAGGGACAGGGGAGGAAGAGCAGTACTTC.

This clone was recorded once. The genes are TRBV10-3 and TRBJ1-1; D not resolved. Germline lookup yields CDR1 ENHRY and CDR2 SYGVKD. The CDR3 sequence is 14 residues long. V was shortened by 3 bases and J by 1 base, with 9 bases between the two germline ends. CDR3 nucleotide sequence: TGTGCCATCAGTGATCTCGGAGAGAACACTGAAGCTTTCTTT. Encoded protein: CAISDLGENTEAFF.

The sample holds one count of this clone. The rearrangement joins TRBV5-6 to TRBJ1-1, with no clear D. V dropped 0 bases and J dropped 3 bases, with 12 bases sitting between them. Germline V CDR1 and CDR2: SGHDT, YYEEEE. The CDR3 extends over 15 amino acids. This CDR3 reads CASSLEGDGYTEAFF. CDR3 nucleotides: TGTGCCAGCAGCTTGGAGGGAGACGGGTACACTGAAGCTTTCTTT.

The chain employs TRBV10-2 and TRBJ2-7, with TRBD1 matching 9 bases. Germline CDR1 is WSHSY and CDR2 is SAAADI. V shed 8 bases, J shed 6 bases, and the junction held 11 bases outside the gene matches. This CDR3 region has 14 residues. In nucleotides, the CDR3 is TGCGCCAGCCGAGTAGGGGGACAGGGCTCCGAGCAGTACTTC. Encoded protein: CASRVGGQGSEQYF.

V and J are TRBV2 and TRBJ1-1, with D unclear. Germline CDR1 reads SNHLY; CDR2 reads FYNNEI. The CDR3 totals 11 residues. Deletions cut 7 bases from V and 6 bases from J, with 9 bases between. CDR3 sequence: CASKYNAEAFF. Written as DNA, the CDR3 is TGTGCCAGCAAATACAACGCTGAAGCTTTCTTT.